The 11 T cell receptor beta chains presented below share a single source sample, sequenced in a study of Graves' ophthalmopathy and Graves' hyperthyroidism. RNA transcripts served as template for amplifying TCR beta CDR3 sequences. The library came from an HTBI-primed first-round RT-PCR and a second-round multiplex PCR. TCRdb re-called the multiplex PCR reads through MiXCR, storing one row per CDR3 protein. The table shows roughly 300,000 distinct CDR3 sequences, with roughly a sixth occurring only once. The sequenced sample consisted of peripheral blood. Receptor source: an adult man with Graves' ophthalmopathy.

This clonotype was seen at least ten times. This sequence joins TRBV6-5 and TRBJ1-5; D not certain. V shed 0 bases and J shed 4 bases, with 7 bases lying between them. Germline V gene sequence: CDR1 MNHEY, CDR2 SVGAGI. The CDR3 consists of 14 residues. CDR3 DNA sequence: TGTGCCAGCAGTTACTCGAACGGGAATCAGCCCCAGCATTTT. It specifies CASSYSNGNQPQHF.

Note on this clonotype: A much larger clone lies one base from this, so it may be a read error. The missing conserved phenylalanine or tryptophan at the end of this CDR3 makes a read error likely. The chain is built from TRBV3-1 and TRBJ2-7; 10 bases agree with TRBD2. Germline-derived CDR1 and CDR2 are LGHDT and YNNKEL (reference sequence). The length of the CDR3 is 15 residues. V shed 6 bases, J shed 0 bases, and the junction held 5 bases outside the gene matches. The CDR3 bases are TGTGCCAGCAGTTCCGGACTAGCGGTCTCCTACGAGCAGTACCTC. Its protein product is CASSSGLAVSYEQYL.

In this sample, this clonotype turned up many times. The chain uses TRBV13 and TRBJ2-7, with 8 bases that match TRBD1. J lost 4 bases, V lost 4 bases, and 12 bases had no gene match. The germline gives CDR1 PRHDT, CDR2 FYEKMQ (reference sequence). The CDR3 runs 16 residues. The CDR3 nucleotides are TGTGCCAGCAGCTCCTGGGGCAGGGGGCTGGAGTACGAGCAGTACTTC. Translated, it gives CASSSWGRGLEYEQYF.

This clonotype was counted ten times or more. The genes are TRBV18 and TRBJ1-1; D unclear. CDR1 is KGHSH, CDR2 LQKENI, per germline. CDR3 length: 14 amino acids. The germline V and J ends were trimmed by 2 bases and 5 bases, with 12 bases remaining between them. The CDR3 DNA sequence: TGTGCCAGCTCACCAGCGGGCGATAGGACTGAAGCTTTCTTT. Translation: CASSPAGDRTEAFF.

This clonotype was seen repeatedly, ten times or more. V is TRBV9 and J is TRBJ2-7; no reliable D call. The CDR3 sequence is 14 residues long. V lost 3 bases and J 5 bases, leaving 15 bases between the germline ends. The germline gives CDR1 SGDLS, CDR2 YYNGEE. The CDR3 DNA is TGTGCCAGCAGCGCCGCGAATGGCCTAAACGAGCAGTACTTC. This gives the protein CASSAANGLNEQYF. The full variable domain, rest sourced from reference TRBV9 and TRBJ2-7, is DSGVTQTPKHLITATGQRVTLRCSPRSGDLSVYWYQQSLDQGLQFLIQYYNGEERAKGNILERFSAQQFPDLHSELNLSSLELGDSALYFCASSAANGLNEQYFGPGTRLTVT.

This clonotype has a count of ten or more. The rearrangement joins TRBV30 to TRBJ1-1; tentative D call: TRBD1 (5 bases). Germline loops: CDR1 GTSNPN, CDR2 SVGIG (reference sequence). The CDR3 runs to 13 residues. The V gene lost 0 bases and the J gene lost 1 base, with 6 bases spanning the gap. CDR3 protein: CAWSVQGNTEAFF. In nucleotides, the CDR3 is TGTGCCTGGAGTGTCCAGGGGAACACTGAAGCTTTCTTT.

This clonotype was detected a few times. The chain links TRBV19 to TRBJ1-1, with no clear D. V shed 3 bases and J shed 1 base, with 15 bases lying between them. CDR3 length: 16 residues. CDR1 is LNHDA, CDR2 SQIVND, per germline (reference sequence). The CDR3: CASSITARERNTEAFF. In nucleotides, the CDR3 is TGTGCCAGTAGTATTACTGCGCGCGAACGGAACACTGAAGCTTTCTTT. The complete variable domain, with remaining parts taken from reference TRBV19 and TRBJ1-1, reads DGGITQSPKYLFRKEGQNVTLSCEQNLNHDAMYWYRQDPGQGLRLIYYSQIVNDFQKGDIAEGYSVSREKKESFPLTVTSAQKNPTAFYLCASSITARERNTEAFFGQGTRLTVV.

This clonotype was observed many times. The chain carries TRBV5-1 and TRBJ1-6, with D possibly matching TRBD1 (6 bases). Germline assignment: CDR1 SGHRS and CDR2 YFSETQ. This CDR3 comprises 14 residues. The germline V and J ends were trimmed by 0 bases and 10 bases, with 11 bases remaining between them. CDR3 coding DNA: TGCGCCAGCAGCTTGGACAGGGAAGGGTCACCCCTCCACTTT. This translates into CASSLDREGSPLHF.

This clonotype was observed at least ten times. This chain uses TRBV20-1 with TRBJ2-4, with 9 bases fitting TRBD1. Germline lookup yields CDR1 DFQATT and CDR2 SNEGSKA (reference sequence). The CDR3 covers 14 residues. V shed 1 base, J shed 6 bases, and the junction held 4 bases outside the gene matches. CDR3 sequence: CSARVPGQGNIQYF. The DNA for the CDR3 is TGCAGTGCTAGAGTACCGGGACAGGGAAACATTCAGTACTTC.

As for this clonotype: Given a much more abundant clone one base away, this may be a read error. This chain links TRBV7-9 with TRBJ1-2; D not certain. The germline CDR1 and CDR2 sequences are SEHNR and FQNEAQ (reference sequence). V lost 0 bases and J lost 8, with 10 bases in between. This CDR3 region has 13 residues. The CDR3 bases are TGTGCCAGCAGCTTAGCGGCGTGGGAAGGCTACACCTTC. Protein: CASSLAAWEGYTF.

This clonotype was counted ten times or more. The chain employs TRBV7-2 and TRBJ1-5; no reliable D call. The CDR3 is made up of 14 amino acids. Trimming shortened V by 5 bases and J by 1 base, and 9 bases separated the two germline ends. Germline values: CDR1 SGHTA, CDR2 FQGNSA. CDR3 loop: CASSPTRSNQPQHF. The DNA of the CDR3 is TGTGCCAGCAGCCCGACAAGAAGCAATCAGCCCCAGCATTTT.